This T cell receptor (beta chain) was profiled in a study of post-analysis software for immune sequencing data. Across the whole study: Progressive-relapsing, secondary progressive and relapsing-remitting multiple sclerosis were among the disease courses included.

Libraries were made from TCR beta cDNA, and they carried unique molecular identifiers. A population of roughly 1 to 11 million T cells gave rise to about 500,000 cDNA molecules. TCRdb reprocessed the PCR reads with MiXCR, giving one entry per CDR3 protein. The repertoire holds about 200,000 distinct CDR3 sequences, with approximately 28% as singletons. With V trimmed by 1 base and J by 2 bases, 6 bases remained unmatched. The CDR3 consists of 16 residues. This clonotype was detected ten times or more. The antigen is not known. Study-level findings and limits: Normalized Chao1 diversity was significantly reduced in patients versus controls. Five or six TRBV segments appeared more often in patients than in controls, and TRBV5-6, TRBV5-1 and TRBV20-1 were among these. By F measure, strong co-clustering occurred among samples prepared in the same batch.

The V call is TRBV12-3 or TRBV12-4, the J call TRBJ2-3, with TRBD1 matching 7 bases. The clonotype was recovered from a girl aged 2-17 years with multiple sclerosis. The sample taken for sequencing was blood. CDR3 DNA: TGTGCCAGCAGTTTAGATCGCAGGGGGTCCACAGATACGCAGTATTTT. Protein sequence: CASSLDRRGSTDTQYF.